Listed below are T cell receptor beta chains from one sample, sequenced in a study of blood T cell repertoires in COVID-19. Clones were sequenced by immunoSEQ multiplex PCR, and TCRdb holds only the in-frame ones, with some missing. Here the sample spans approximately 240,000 clones, approximately 86% being singletons. Sequenced sample: peripheral blood. The source is a woman over 75 with active or convalescent COVID-19. Both conserved end residues are part of each CDR3.

>TRBV6-6
CASSYRGQGNSPLHF
>TRBV7-9
CASSQQGQGGYGYTF
>TRBV30
CAWFSGLASKNTEAFF
>TRBV27
CASSVGGQNNEKLFF
>TRBV6-1
CASSEDGEAFF
>TRBV11-2
CASSTDRGQDGYTF
>TRBV3-1/TRBV3-2
CASSQPGQGNSPLHF
>TRBV10-1
CASSATSTDTQYF
>TRBV7-2
CASSGGPGRYGYTF
>TRBV24-1
CATSDSGQGYEQYF
>TRBV6-5
CASNLGQGVLYF
>TRBV30
CAWVPEQGFAAKNIQYF
>TRBV7-8
CASSLSGTGAFQPQHF
>TRBV2
CASRQGADTQYF
>TRBV10-2
CASSGLTKETQYF
>TRBV2
CASGGGWEAGYGYTF
>TRBV24-1
CATSDSLIGESEKLFF
>TRBV10-3
CATGGVAGDTDTQYF
>TRBV29-1
CSVGQFSGANVLTF
>TRBV3-1/TRBV3-2
CASSPGSSFNEKLFF
>TRBV4-1
CASSQEDRIRSPLHF
>TRBV27
CASSLNRASNYGYTF
>TRBV5-1
CASSWGQGETDTQYF
>TRBV5-1
CASSDTGGVGEQFF
>TRBV7-8
CASSLSGRKGLDPLDTQYF
>TRBV6-5
CASSYRQGLNQPQHF
>TRBV30
CAWRTGWSTEAFF
>TRBV21-1
CASSIQNRGRSNQPQHF
>TRBV10-3
CAIRIGGDTGELFF
>TRBV6-5
CAGERDRGNEQYF
>TRBV6-5
CASRRQGPNTEAFF
>TRBV7-8
CASSYTGTSGAFSYEQYF
>TRBV6-4
CASSDFFGTSGIGVRNEQFF
>TRBV27
CASTVRLAGYNEQFF
>TRBV3-1/TRBV3-2
CASSLYSNYGYTF
>TRBV3-1/TRBV3-2
CAAGRTGWGYTF
>TRBV5-1
CASSSGTGDGYTF
>TRBV25-1
CASRRATVYNSPLHF
>TRBV5-1
CASSLVAHEAFF
>TRBV18
CASSPLQSSYNEQFF
>TRBV6-6
CASSYARDEKLFF
>TRBV10-2
CASSRSGPEQYF
>TRBV30
CAWDRGRRDEQYF
>TRBV19
CASSTDRRTTEKLFF
>TRBV5-1
CASSFWGGNQPQHF
>TRBV24-1
CATSDFYNPNLAGEAGELFF
>TRBV9
CASSPTGANTGELFF
>TRBV4-1
CASSPATGIIGELFF
>TRBV5-1
CASSLTPVGYEQYF
>TRBV5-1
CASSFSGELFF
>TRBV6-5
CASSSSSLRGRAFF
>TRBV4-1
CASSQESVREGVTDTQYF
>TRBV3-1/TRBV3-2
CASSQLRQGSEQYF
>TRBV5-4
CASGHWGGGAFF
>TRBV3-1/TRBV3-2
CASSPSGVNTEAFF
>TRBV5-1
CASSRGGAQGFSEAFF
>TRBV29-1
CSVSDRGLAGGLSYEQYF